The present T cell receptor (beta chain) was sequenced within a study of CD8+ T cells in alopecia areata (dated by TCRdb to 2017 to 2018). General notes on the study: Treated patients were enrolled in an open-label pilot trial of oral tofacitinib at 5 to 10 mg twice daily for moderate-to-severe alopecia areata. Biopsies were taken from tofacitinib-treated patients at baseline and at 4 and 24 weeks of treatment, and a later scalp biopsy was taken in several of the tofacitinib-treated patients. RNA came from the PAXgene miRNA kit for fixed scalp, the miRNeasy kit for PBMCs, and the RNeasy kit for mouse skin. The SALT score, which quantifies the percentage of affected scalp surface area, was used to measure disease severity in treated patients. In both human patients and the C3H/HeJ mouse model, the study applied high-throughput TCRbeta sequencing to look at T cell clonal expansion in alopecia areata. Tofacitinib was administered for 6 to 18 months, and 6 months of follow-up off drug were then conducted to assess delayed response and recurrence. immunoSEQ multiplex PCR using 35 Vbeta forward primers and 13 Jbeta reverse primers was used to amplify TCRbeta CDR3 regions. In humans, TCRbeta sequencing was performed on scalp tissue and on sorted CD4+ and CD8+ peripheral blood T cells from healthy controls and from patients with patchy or totalis/universalis alopecia areata. Scalp clonality was compared across normal scalp (n=4), patchy alopecia areata scalp (n=8), and alopecia totalis/universalis scalp (n=8). Study-level results and caveats: Because the treated cohort was small and included a single nonresponder, larger studies are needed to assess links between baseline CD8+ expansion and response. Scalp clonality and the number of expanded CD8+ clones among the top 100 scalp clones were significantly decreased by tofacitinib. During tofacitinib treatment, many expanded lesional clones remained in scalp and blood, and this persistence may partly explain relapse after treatment is stopped. Compared with normal scalp, lesional scalp had higher clonality and more expanded CD8+ clones, particularly in alopecia totalis/universalis, a pattern that suggests antigenic drive. Unlike mouse skin, where gammadelta T cells dominate, normal human skin contains resident alphabeta T cells that get sequenced too, which complicates analysis of the scalp TCR repertoire. Shared TCR sequences between patients were less evident than in mice, which may be partly attributable to HLA diversity in the patient population.

Libraries were prepared through the immunoSEQ multiplex PCR assay. RNA was extracted from all samples and reverse transcribed into cDNA, which served as template for TCR sequencing. First-strand cDNA was synthesized with SuperScript III using a 2:1 mix of oligo-dT and random hexamers. A synthetic immune receptor repertoire was used to assess amplification bias, and residual bias was removed computationally. The study's own analysis went as follows. After raw reads were preprocessed to remove errors, the CDR3 was defined following IMGT conventions as running from the conserved cysteine to phenylalanine. Clonality was computed as 1 minus the Shannon entropy, with the entropy normalized by log2 of the number of productive unique TCRs. Whether each scalp clone was CD4 or CD8 was inferred by checking scalp TCRbeta sequences against the CD4 and CD8 repertoires from sorted blood. TCRdb re-hosts the immuneACCESS table, in-frame sequences only. Its copies lack some clones; in the studies checked, an unresolved V gene accounts for under half of them, and the cause for the rest is not known. The V and J calls and clone size come from that table; D and trimming were worked out from the DNA. The sample yields 200,000 or so clones; 55% to 70% were counted once. The ten largest clones capture more than 5.5% of the sample.

This specimen's time point label, per the study, means: 24 weeks on oral tofacitinib. Sample treatment or condition, as interpreted from the label and publication: oral pan-JAK inhibitor, 5-10 mg twice daily. From alopecia areata patients, peripheral blood was collected along with lesional scalp punch biopsies. After PBMCs were isolated by density centrifugation and stained for CD3, CD4 and CD8, a FACSAria was used to sort CD4+ and CD8+ T cells. Including cysteine and phenylalanine, the CDR3 has 13 amino acids. The sequence is cut down to CDR3 DNA, 39 bases in frame from base 1. Trimming removed 6 bases from V and 4 bases from J, leaving 12 bases between the germline ends. CDR1 and CDR2 are read off the germline V gene (reference sequence) as PRHDT and FYEKMQ. To note about this clone: This receptor's antigen is unknown. Per-base qualities were not stored, and no clone one base away is much larger.

The source was CD4+ T cells sorted from blood, collected at week 24, from a patient treated with tofacitinib. The chain is assembled from TRBV13 and TRBJ1-2; no D gene is confidently identified. The receptor was isolated from a human donor with alopecia areata. The CDR3 in this case is CASRSQVTYGYTF. The bases are TGTGCCAGCAGATCTCAGGTGACCTATGGCTACACCTTC.